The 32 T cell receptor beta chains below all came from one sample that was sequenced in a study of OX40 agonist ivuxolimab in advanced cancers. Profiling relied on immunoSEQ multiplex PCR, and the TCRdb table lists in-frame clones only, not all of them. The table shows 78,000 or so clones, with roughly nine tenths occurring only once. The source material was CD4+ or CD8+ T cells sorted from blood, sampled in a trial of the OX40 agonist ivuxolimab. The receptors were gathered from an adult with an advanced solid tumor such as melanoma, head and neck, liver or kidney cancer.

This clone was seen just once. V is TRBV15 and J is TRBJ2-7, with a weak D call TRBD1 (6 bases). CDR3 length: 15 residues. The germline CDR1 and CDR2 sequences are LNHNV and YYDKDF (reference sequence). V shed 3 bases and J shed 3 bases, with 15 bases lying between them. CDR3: CATSRSASRGYEQYF. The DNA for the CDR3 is TGTGCCACCAGCAGGTCAGCGTCCAGGGGCTACGAGCAGTACTTC.

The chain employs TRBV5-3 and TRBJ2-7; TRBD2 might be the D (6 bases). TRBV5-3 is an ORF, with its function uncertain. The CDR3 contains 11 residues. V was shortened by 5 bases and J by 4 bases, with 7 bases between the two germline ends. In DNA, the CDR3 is TGTGCCAGAAGGGGGGGTTACGAGCAGTACTTC. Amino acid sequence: CARRGGYEQYF.

CDR3 nucleotide sequence: TGTGCCAGCAGCTACACAGATACGCAGTATTTT. Its protein product is CASSYTDTQYF. The chain links TRBV7-8 to TRBJ2-3; D unresolved. V gave up 4 bases and J gave up 2 bases, with 1 base separating them. The CDR3 sequence is 11 residues long. In germline, CDR1 is SGHVS, CDR2 FQNEAQ.

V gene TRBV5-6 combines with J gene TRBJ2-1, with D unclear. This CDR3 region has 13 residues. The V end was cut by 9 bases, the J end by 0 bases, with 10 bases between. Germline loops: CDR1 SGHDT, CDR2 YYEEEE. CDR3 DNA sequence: TGTGCCACCGCAGCTAGCTCCTACAATGAGCAGTTCTTC. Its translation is CATAASSYNEQFF. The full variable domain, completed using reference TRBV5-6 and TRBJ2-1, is DAGVTQSPTHLIKTRGQQVTLRCSPKSGHDTVSWYQQALGQGPQFIFQYYEEEERQRGNFPDRFSGHQFPNYSSELNVNALLLGDSALYLCATAASSYNEQFFGPGTRLTVL.

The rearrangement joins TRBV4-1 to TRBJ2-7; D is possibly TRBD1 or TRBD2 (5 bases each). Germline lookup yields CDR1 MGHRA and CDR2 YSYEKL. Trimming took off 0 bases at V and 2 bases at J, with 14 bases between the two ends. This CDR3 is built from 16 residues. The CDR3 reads CASSQDPGTLPYEQYF. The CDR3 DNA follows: TGCGCCAGCAGCCAAGATCCCGGGACGTTGCCCTACGAGCAGTACTTC.

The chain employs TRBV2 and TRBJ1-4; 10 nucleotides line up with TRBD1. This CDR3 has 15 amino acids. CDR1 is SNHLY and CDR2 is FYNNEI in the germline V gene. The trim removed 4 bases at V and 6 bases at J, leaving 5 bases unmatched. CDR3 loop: CASSAPTGGYEKLFF. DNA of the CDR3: TGTGCCAGCAGTGCCCCGACAGGGGGCTATGAAAAACTGTTTTTT.

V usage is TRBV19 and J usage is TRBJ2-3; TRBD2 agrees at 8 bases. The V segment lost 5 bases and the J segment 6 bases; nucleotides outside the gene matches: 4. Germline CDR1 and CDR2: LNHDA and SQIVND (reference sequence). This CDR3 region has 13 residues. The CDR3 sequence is CASSLAGFDTQYF. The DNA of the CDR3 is TGTGCCAGTAGTTTAGCGGGGTTTGATACGCAGTATTTT.

CDR3 DNA sequence: TGTGCCAGCAGTAGTATAGGGGGGGGCAATTCACCCCTCCACTTT. Its translation: CASSSIGGGNSPLHF. This rearrangement joins TRBV27 to TRBJ1-6, with a possible D match to TRBD1 (6 bases). The CDR3 contains 15 residues. CDR1 MNHEY and CDR2 SMNVEV come from the germline V gene (reference sequence). Between the trimmed V and J ends, which lost 5 bases and 7 bases, there was a span of 15 bases.

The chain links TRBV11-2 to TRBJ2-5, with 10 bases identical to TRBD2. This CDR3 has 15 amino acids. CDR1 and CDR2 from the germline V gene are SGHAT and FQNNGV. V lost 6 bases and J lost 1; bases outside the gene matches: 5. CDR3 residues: CASSQAGGSQETQYF. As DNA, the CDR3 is TGTGCCAGCAGTCAAGCGGGGGGGAGCCAAGAGACCCAGTACTTC.

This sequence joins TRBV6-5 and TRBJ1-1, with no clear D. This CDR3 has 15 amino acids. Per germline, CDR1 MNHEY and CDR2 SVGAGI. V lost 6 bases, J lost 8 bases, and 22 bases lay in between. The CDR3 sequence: CASRPTVRFGLEAFF. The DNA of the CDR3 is TGTGCCAGCAGACCCACGGTGCGGTTCGGCCTGGAAGCTTTCTTT.

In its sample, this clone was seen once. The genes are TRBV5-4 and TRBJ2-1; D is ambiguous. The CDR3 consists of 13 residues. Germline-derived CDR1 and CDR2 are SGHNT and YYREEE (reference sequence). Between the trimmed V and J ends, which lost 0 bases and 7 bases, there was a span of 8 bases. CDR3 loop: CASSLVGQNEQFF. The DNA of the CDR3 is TGTGCCAGCAGCTTGGTCGGGCAAAATGAGCAGTTCTTC.

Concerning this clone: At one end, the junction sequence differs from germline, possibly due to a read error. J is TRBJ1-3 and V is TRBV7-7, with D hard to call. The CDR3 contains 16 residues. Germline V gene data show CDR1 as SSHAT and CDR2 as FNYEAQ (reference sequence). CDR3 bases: TGTGCTAGCAGCTTAGGCCGGGAGGGCTCTGGAAACACCATATATTTT. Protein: CASSLGREGSGNTIYF.

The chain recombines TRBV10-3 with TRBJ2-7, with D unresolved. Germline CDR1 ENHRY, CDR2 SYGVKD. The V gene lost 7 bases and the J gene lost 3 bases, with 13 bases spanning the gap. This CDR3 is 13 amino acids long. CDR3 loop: CAITPGSGYEQYF. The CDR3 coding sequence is TGTGCCATCACCCCAGGTTCGGGCTACGAGCAGTACTTC.

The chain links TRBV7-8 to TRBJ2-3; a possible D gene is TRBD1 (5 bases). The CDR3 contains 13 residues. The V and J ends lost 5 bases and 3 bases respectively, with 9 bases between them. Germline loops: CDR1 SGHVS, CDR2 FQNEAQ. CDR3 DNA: TGTGCCAGCAGCACGCAGGGTACAGATACGCAGTATTTT. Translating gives CASSTQGTDTQYF.

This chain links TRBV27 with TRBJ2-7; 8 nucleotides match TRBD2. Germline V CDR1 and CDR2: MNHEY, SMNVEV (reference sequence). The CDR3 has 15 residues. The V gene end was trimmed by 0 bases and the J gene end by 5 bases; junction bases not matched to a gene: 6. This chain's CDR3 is CASSLSGGGIHEQYF. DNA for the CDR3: TGTGCCAGCAGTTTATCAGGCGGGGGGATACACGAGCAGTACTTC.

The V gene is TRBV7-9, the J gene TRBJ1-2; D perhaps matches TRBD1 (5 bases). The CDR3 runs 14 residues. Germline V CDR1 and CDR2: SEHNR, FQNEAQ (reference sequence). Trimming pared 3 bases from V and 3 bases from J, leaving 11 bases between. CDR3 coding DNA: TGTGCCAGCAGCTTGGGGGAGAGCGACTATGGCTACACCTTC. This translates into CASSLGESDYGYTF.

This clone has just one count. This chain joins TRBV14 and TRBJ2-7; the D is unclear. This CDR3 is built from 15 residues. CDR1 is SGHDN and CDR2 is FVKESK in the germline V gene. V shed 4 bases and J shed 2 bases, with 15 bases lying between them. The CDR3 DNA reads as TGTGCCAGCAGCCTCGGTTGGCCTCGACCCTACGAGCAGTACTTC. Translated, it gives CASSLGWPRPYEQYF.

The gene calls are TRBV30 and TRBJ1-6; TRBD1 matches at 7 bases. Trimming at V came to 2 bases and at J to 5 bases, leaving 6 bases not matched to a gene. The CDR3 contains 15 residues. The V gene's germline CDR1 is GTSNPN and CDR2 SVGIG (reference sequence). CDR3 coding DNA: TGTGCCTGGAGTCCAGGGACAGCTAATAATTCACCCCTCCACTTT. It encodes CAWSPGTANNSPLHF.

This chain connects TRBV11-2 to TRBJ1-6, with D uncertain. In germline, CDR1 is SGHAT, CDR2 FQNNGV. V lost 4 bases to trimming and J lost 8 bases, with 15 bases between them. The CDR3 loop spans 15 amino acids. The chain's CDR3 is CASSSWVDWDSPLHF. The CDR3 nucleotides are TGTGCCAGCAGCTCCTGGGTGGATTGGGATTCACCCCTCCACTTT.

CDR3: CASSLYGTPEFF. The CDR3 DNA follows: TGTGCCAGCAGCTTGTACGGGACTCCGGAGTTCTTC. The rearrangement uses TRBV5-6 and TRBJ2-1, with D perhaps matching TRBD2 (6 bases). The length of the CDR3 is 12 residues. Germline V gene data show CDR1 as SGHDT and CDR2 as YYEEEE. The ends were cut back, 1 base at V and 14 bases at J, with 13 bases in the middle.

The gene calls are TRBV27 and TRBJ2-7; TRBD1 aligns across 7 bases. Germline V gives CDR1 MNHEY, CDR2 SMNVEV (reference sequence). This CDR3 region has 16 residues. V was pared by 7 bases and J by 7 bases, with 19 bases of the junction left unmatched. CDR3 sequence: CASTFLPGTDPSEQYF. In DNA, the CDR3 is TGTGCCAGCACCTTCCTTCCCGGGACAGACCCTAGTGAGCAGTACTTC.

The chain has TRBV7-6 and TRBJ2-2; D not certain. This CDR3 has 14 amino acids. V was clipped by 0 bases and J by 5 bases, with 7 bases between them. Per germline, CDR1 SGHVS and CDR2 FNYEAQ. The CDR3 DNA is TGTGCCAGCAGCTTAGCGCCAGTGACCGGGGAGCTGTTTTTT. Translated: CASSLAPVTGELFF.

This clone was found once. The CDR3 reads CASSLDQSGYSGYTF. CDR3 coding DNA: TGTGCCAGCAGCTTGGATCAGTCAGGATACTCTGGCTACACCTTC. V gene TRBV5-4 combines with J gene TRBJ1-2; D is ambiguous. This CDR3 has 15 amino acids. Trimming took off 0 bases at V and 7 bases at J, with 16 bases between the two ends. Germline V CDR1 and CDR2: SGHNT, YYREEE (reference sequence).

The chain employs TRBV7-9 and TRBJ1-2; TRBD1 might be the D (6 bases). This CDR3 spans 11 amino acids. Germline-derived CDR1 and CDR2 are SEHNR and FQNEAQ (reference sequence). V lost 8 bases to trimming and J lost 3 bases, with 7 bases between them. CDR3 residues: CASEGDYGYTF. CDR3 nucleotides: TGTGCCAGCGAGGGGGACTATGGCTACACCTTC.

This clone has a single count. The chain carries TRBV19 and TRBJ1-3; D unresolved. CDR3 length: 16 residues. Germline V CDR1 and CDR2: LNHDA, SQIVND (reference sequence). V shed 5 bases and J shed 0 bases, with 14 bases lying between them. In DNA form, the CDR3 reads TGTGCCAGTAGTCCAGTGGGCTGGGCCTCTGGAAACACCATATATTTT. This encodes CASSPVGWASGNTIYF.

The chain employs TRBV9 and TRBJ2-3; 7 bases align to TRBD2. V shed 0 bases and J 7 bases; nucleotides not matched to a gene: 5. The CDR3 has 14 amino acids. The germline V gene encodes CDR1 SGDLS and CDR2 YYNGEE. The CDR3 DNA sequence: TGTGCCAGCAGCGTAGCCGGGGGGATGAATACGCAGTATTTT. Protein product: CASSVAGGMNTQYF. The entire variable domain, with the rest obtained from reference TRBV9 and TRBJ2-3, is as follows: DSGVTQTPKHLITATGQRVTLRCSPRSGDLSVYWYQQSLDQGLQFLIQYYNGEERAKGNILERFSAQQFPDLHSELNLSSLELGDSALYFCASSVAGGMNTQYFGPGTRLTVL.

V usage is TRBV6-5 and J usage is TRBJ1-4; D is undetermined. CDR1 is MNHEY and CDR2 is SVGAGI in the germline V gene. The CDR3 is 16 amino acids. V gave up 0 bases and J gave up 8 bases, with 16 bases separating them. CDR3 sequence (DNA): TGTGCCAGCAGTTACTCGAGTGGTAACCTAATGGAAAAACTGTTTTTT. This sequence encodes CASSYSSGNLMEKLFF.

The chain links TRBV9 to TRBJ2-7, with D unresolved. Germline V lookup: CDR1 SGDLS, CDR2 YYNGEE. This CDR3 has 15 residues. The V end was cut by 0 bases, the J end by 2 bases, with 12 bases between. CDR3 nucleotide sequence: TGTGCCAGCAGCGTAGGTGACTCCCGTGCCTACGAGCAGTACTTC. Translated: CASSVGDSRAYEQYF.

CDR3 in amino acids: CASSHATGGADAFF. CDR3 nucleotide sequence: TGCGCCAGCAGCCATGCTACAGGGGGCGCGGACGCTTTCTTT. J is TRBJ1-1 and V is TRBV4-3, with 9 positions matching TRBD1. The CDR3 runs to 14 residues. V trimming: 3 bases; J trimming: 11 bases; junction bases outside the gene matches: 10. Germline V lookup: CDR1 LGHNA, CDR2 YSLEER.

The CDR3 region is CASSFTDSYNEQFF. DNA for the CDR3: TGCGCCAGCAGCTTTACAGATTCCTACAATGAGCAGTTCTTC. This chain links TRBV5-1 with TRBJ2-1; no firm D call. Trimming pared 2 bases from V and 1 base from J, leaving 7 bases between. CDR3 size: 14 residues. Germline values: CDR1 SGHRS, CDR2 YFSETQ.

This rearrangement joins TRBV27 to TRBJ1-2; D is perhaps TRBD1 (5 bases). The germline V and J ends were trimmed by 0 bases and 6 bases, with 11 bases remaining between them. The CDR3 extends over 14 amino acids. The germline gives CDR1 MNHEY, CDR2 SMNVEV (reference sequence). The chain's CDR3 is CASSLSVTADGYTF. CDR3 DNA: TGTGCCAGCAGTTTATCCGTGACAGCTGATGGCTACACCTTC.

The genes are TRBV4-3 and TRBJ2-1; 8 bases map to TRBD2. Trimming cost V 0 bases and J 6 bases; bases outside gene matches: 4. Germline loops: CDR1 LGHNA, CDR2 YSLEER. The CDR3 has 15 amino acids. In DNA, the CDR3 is TGCGCCAGCAGCCAAGATACTAGCGGAGGCAATGAGCAGTTCTTC. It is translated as CASSQDTSGGNEQFF.